This T cell receptor beta chain was profiled in a study of blood T cells in healthy people across ages. Findings and caveats of the study: It was held that the diversity estimates obtained from one million T cells were underestimates.

Each sample used at least 6.5 million PBMCs. Next came a second PCR, run for about 7 to 12 cycles, which used a sample-barcoded 5' primer along with a J-beta primer mix. Every cDNA molecule bore a tag from a template-switch adaptor containing 12 random nucleotides. TCRdb analysed the 5' RACE reads with MiXCR anew, one entry per CDR3 protein. The table includes some 1.7 million distinct CDR3 sequences, about 28% detected once. Note on this clonotype: As yet, its antigen is unknown.

The V gene's germline CDR1 is MNHNS and CDR2 SASEGT. Trimming cost V 6 bases and J 0 bases, with 11 bases left between them. CDR3 length: 15 amino acids. The specimen was blood. The rearrangement joins TRBV6-1 to TRBJ1-4; no clear D. This clonotype originated in a woman in her 30s in good health. CDR3 region: CASRFGQPTNEKLFF. CDR3 DNA sequence: TGTGCCAGCAGGTTTGGGCAGCCAACTAATGAAAAACTGTTTTTT.